The 24 T cell receptor beta chains below all came from one sample that was sequenced in a study of blood T cell repertoires in COVID-19. Produced via immunoSEQ multiplex PCR; TCRdb's table is partial and in-frame only. The sample includes 100,000 to 150,000 clones, approximately 80% of them seen just once. The material sequenced was peripheral blood. These receptors all come from a woman aged 55-70 years with acute or convalescent COVID-19.

V and J are TRBV5-1 and TRBJ1-3, with D possibly TRBD1 on 6 matching bases. This CDR3 is built from 15 residues. Germline V CDR1 and CDR2: SGHRS, YFSETQ. V was pared by 3 bases and J by 0 bases, with 10 bases between. The CDR3 protein is CASSSGQISGNTIYF. CDR3 sequence (DNA): TGCGCCAGCAGCTCAGGACAGATCTCTGGAAACACCATATATTTT.

The chain couples TRBV2 to TRBJ1-6, with D maybe TRBD1 (6 bases). This CDR3 contains 15 residues. Trimming took off 8 bases at V and 10 bases at J, with 21 bases between the two ends. Germline V lookup: CDR1 SNHLY, CDR2 FYNNEI. The CDR3 nucleotides read TGTGCCAGCCTCGGTGGACAGCCCGAGGGATCACCCCTCCACTTT. Amino acids: CASLGGQPEGSPLHF. Full variable domain (missing parts from reference TRBV2 and TRBJ1-6): EPEVTQTPSHQVTQMGQEVILRCVPISNHLYFYWYRQILGQKVEFLVSFYNNEISEKSEIFDDQFSVERPDGSNFTLKIRSTKLEDSAMYFCASLGGQPEGSPLHFGNGTRLTVT.

J is TRBJ2-5 and V is TRBV6-5; TRBD2 is a possible D gene (5 bases). The CDR3 has 15 amino acids. Per the germline V gene, CDR1 is MNHEY and CDR2 is SVGAGI. Trimming removed 6 bases at V and 2 bases at J, with 16 bases between. The DNA for the CDR3 is TGTGCCAGCAGCTCACTCCTTAGCGTACAAGAGACCCAGTACTTC. It codes for CASSSLLSVQETQYF.

The rearrangement joins TRBV12-3 or TRBV12-4 to TRBJ2-7; possibly TRBD2 for D (5 bases). V was cut by 4 bases and J by 6 bases, with 13 bases left in between. CDR3 length: 13 residues. This CDR3 reads CASSSYLGGEQYF. CDR3 in DNA: TGTGCCAGCAGTTCATACCTCGGAGGCGAGCAGTACTTC.

The rearrangement uses TRBV24-1 and TRBJ2-1; 10 bases are shared with TRBD1. The CDR3 loop spans 13 amino acids. Germline CDR1 KGHDR, CDR2 SFDVKD. The V segment lost 12 bases and the J segment 9 bases; nucleotides outside the gene matches: 10. The CDR3 region has the DNA TGTGCCTCGAAAGGACAGGGGGGTAGTGAGCAGTTCTTC. Its protein is CASKGQGGSEQFF.

The chain couples TRBV5-1 to TRBJ1-4; D gene uncertain. V lost 4 bases and J lost 7, with 11 bases in between. The CDR3 is 13 amino acids. Per the germline V gene, CDR1 is SGHRS and CDR2 is YFSETQ. The CDR3 loop is CASSVGTGEKLFF. Here the CDR3 DNA reads TGCGCCAGCAGCGTGGGTACGGGTGAAAAACTGTTTTTT.

The chain's CDR3 is CASSPGLSGNTIYF. The CDR3 coding sequence is TGTGCCAGCTCCCCCGGACTCTCTGGAAACACCATATATTTT. The gene calls are TRBV19 and TRBJ1-3; D is unresolved. The CDR3 runs 14 residues. The V end lost 9 bases, the J end lost 0 bases, and 12 bases lay between the germline ends. CDR1 and CDR2 from the germline V gene are LNHDA and SQIVND (reference sequence).

This clone has only a few counts. CDR3 sequence: CASSLDSSFYGYTF. Here the CDR3 DNA reads TGTGCCAGCAGCTTGGACAGCTCATTCTATGGCTACACCTTC. The chain has TRBV5-4 and TRBJ1-2, with D unclear. Germline loops: CDR1 SGHNT, CDR2 YYREEE (reference sequence). The CDR3 is 14 amino acids. With 0 bases removed from V and 4 bases from J, the gap between germline ends came to 10 bases.

This clone has a handful of counts. The V call is TRBV6-6, the J call TRBJ1-2, with TRBD1 matching over 9 bases. The CDR3 contains 19 residues. V lost 5 bases to trimming and J lost 0 bases; unmatched junction nucleotides: 16. Per the germline V gene, CDR1 is MNHNY and CDR2 is SVGAGI (reference sequence). The CDR3 is CASSQTVPGQGKTNYGYTF. CDR3 nucleotides: TGTGCCAGCAGTCAAACCGTCCCGGGACAGGGAAAAACTAACTATGGCTACACCTTC.

The rearrangement joins TRBV7-2 to TRBJ1-3, with 7 nucleotides matching TRBD1. CDR3 size: 15 residues. Looked up from germline, CDR1 is SGHTA and CDR2 is FQGNSA. The V gene end was trimmed by 5 bases and the J gene end by 2 bases; junction bases not matched to a gene: 6. The CDR3 reads CASSPYRGTGNTIYF. The DNA for the CDR3 is TGTGCCAGCAGCCCCTACAGGGGAACTGGAAACACCATATATTTT.

V gene TRBV4-2 combines with J gene TRBJ2-7, with TRBD1 matching over 7 bases. Trimming cost V 0 bases and J 4 bases; bases outside gene matches: 9. Per germline, CDR1 LGHNA and CDR2 YNFKEQ. The CDR3 is 16 residues long. The CDR3 loop reads CASSQENGRDRYEQYF. The CDR3 DNA reads TGTGCCAGCAGCCAAGAGAATGGCAGGGACAGATACGAGCAGTACTTC.

The genes are TRBV9 and TRBJ2-1, with D unclear. Trimming took 0 bases from V and 5 from J, leaving 15 bases between them. CDR3 size: 16 residues. From germline, CDR1 is SGDLS and CDR2 YYNGEE. The DNA for the CDR3 is TGTGCCAGCAGCGTAGCCCTCGGGTCCCTAGACAATGAGCAGTTCTTC. Encoded protein: CASSVALGSLDNEQFF.

The J gene is TRBJ1-1, the V gene TRBV6-1; D not resolved. The CDR3 extends over 12 amino acids. Germline CDR1 MNHNS, CDR2 SASEGT. Trimming shortened V by 1 base and J by 6 bases, and 6 bases separated the two germline ends. In DNA form, the CDR3 reads TGTGCCAGCAGTGAAGGAGTTCCTGAAGCTTTCTTT. Its translation is CASSEGVPEAFF.

This clone was recorded once. The chain employs TRBV19 and TRBJ1-2; 7 bases are a match to TRBD1. This CDR3 is built from 14 residues. The V segment lost 5 bases and the J segment 2 bases; nucleotides outside the gene matches: 5. Looked up from germline, CDR1 is LNHDA and CDR2 is SQIVND (reference sequence). CDR3 DNA sequence: TGTGCCAGTAGTCCCCGGACAGGCAACTATGGCTACACCTTC. This codes for CASSPRTGNYGYTF. Full variable domain (remainder filled in from reference TRBV19 and TRBJ1-2): DGGITQSPKYLFRKEGQNVTLSCEQNLNHDAMYWYRQDPGQGLRLIYYSQIVNDFQKGDIAEGYSVSREKKESFPLTVTSAQKNPTAFYLCASSPRTGNYGYTFGSGTRLTVV.

The V gene is TRBV3-1 (or the pseudogene TRBV3-2), the J gene TRBJ1-2, with D perhaps TRBD1 (6 bases). The CDR3 length is 15 residues. From germline, CDR1 is LGHDT and CDR2 YNNKEL (reference sequence). With 4 bases removed from V and 4 bases from J, the gap between germline ends came to 16 bases. In DNA form, the CDR3 reads TGTGCCAGCAGCCCTTACCTACAGGGCTTCTATGGCTACACCTTC. The encoded protein is CASSPYLQGFYGYTF.

CDR3 DNA: TGTGCCAGCAGCACCGCGCGCGGGGGGCCGGATACGCAGTATTTT. Encoded protein: CASSTARGGPDTQYF. The rearrangement joins TRBV6-2 or TRBV6-3 to TRBJ2-3; the match to TRBD2 covers 8 bases. The CDR3 covers 15 residues. V was pared by 6 bases and J by 6 bases, with 11 bases of the junction left unmatched. Looked up from germline, CDR1 is MNHEY and CDR2 is SVGEGT.

The chain carries TRBV5-5 and TRBJ2-7; D gene uncertain. V was trimmed by 3 bases and J by 1 base, leaving 5 bases between them. Germline lookup yields CDR1 SGHKS and CDR2 YYEKEE (reference sequence). The CDR3 consists of 12 residues. The CDR3 sequence: CASSYESYEQYF. CDR3 DNA: TGTGCCAGCAGCTACGAGTCCTACGAGCAGTACTTC.

The chain has TRBV7-8 and TRBJ1-1, with D maybe TRBD1 (5 bases). The CDR3 is 13 amino acids. Trimming pared 4 bases from V and 4 bases from J, leaving 10 bases between. The germline CDR1 and CDR2 sequences are SGHVS and FQNEAQ. CDR3 DNA sequence: TGTGCCAGCAGCTCCCAGGGAGGCACTGAAGCTTTCTTT. This codes for CASSSQGGTEAFF.

The rearrangement links TRBV5-1 to TRBJ1-1, with TRBD1 as a possible D gene (6 bases). Germline V lookup: CDR1 SGHRS, CDR2 YFSETQ. The CDR3 contains 11 residues. With 5 bases removed from V and 8 bases from J, the gap between germline ends came to 10 bases. Written as DNA, the CDR3 is TGCGCCAGCAGGGATCAGGGGGAAGCTTTCTTT. This encodes CASRDQGEAFF.

V usage is TRBV28 and J usage is TRBJ1-2, with D perhaps matching TRBD1 (6 bases). The CDR3 is made up of 12 amino acids. Trimming shortened V by 4 bases and J by 3 bases, and 6 bases separated the two germline ends. CDR1 and CDR2 (germline): MDHEN, SYDVKM. This CDR3 reads CASSSGDYGYTF. CDR3 sequence (DNA): TGTGCCAGCAGTTCAGGGGACTATGGCTACACCTTC.

The chain couples TRBV6-1 to TRBJ2-7, with 8 bases aligning to TRBD1. V trimming: 3 bases; J trimming: 3 bases; junction bases outside the gene matches: 4. The CDR3 is 14 residues long. The germline gives CDR1 MNHNS, CDR2 SASEGT. The CDR3 nucleotides read TGTGCCAGCAGTGAGGGGACAGGATTCTACGAGCAGTACGTC. It is translated as CASSEGTGFYEQYV.

The chain is built from TRBV10-1 and TRBJ1-2, with D perhaps matching TRBD1 (6 bases). Trimming cost V 7 bases and J 4 bases, with 16 bases left between them. Germline loops: CDR1 WNHNN, CDR2 SYGVQD (reference sequence). The CDR3 is 14 amino acids. DNA of the CDR3: TGCGCCAGCACCGAGGGGGTAGGGGGCTATGGCTACACCTTC. Residues: CASTEGVGGYGYTF.

This CDR3 reads CASSLRQGNQPQHF. CDR3 in DNA: TGTGCCAGCAGCCTCCGACAGGGCAATCAGCCCCAGCATTTT. The chain has TRBV6-5 and TRBJ1-5; maybe TRBD1 (6 bases). The CDR3 spans 14 residues. Deletions cut 6 bases from V and 2 bases from J, with 11 bases between. CDR1 and CDR2 from the germline V gene are MNHEY and SVGAGI.

The rearrangement links TRBV3-1 (or the pseudogene TRBV3-2) to TRBJ2-1; TRBD2 might be the D (5 bases). The CDR3 is 11 residues long. Trimming took 5 bases from V and 9 from J, leaving 8 bases between them. Germline V gene sequence: CDR1 LGHDT, CDR2 YNNKEL (reference sequence). CDR3 region: CASSFEGEQFF. CDR3 coding DNA: TGTGCCAGCAGCTTCGAGGGTGAGCAGTTCTTC.